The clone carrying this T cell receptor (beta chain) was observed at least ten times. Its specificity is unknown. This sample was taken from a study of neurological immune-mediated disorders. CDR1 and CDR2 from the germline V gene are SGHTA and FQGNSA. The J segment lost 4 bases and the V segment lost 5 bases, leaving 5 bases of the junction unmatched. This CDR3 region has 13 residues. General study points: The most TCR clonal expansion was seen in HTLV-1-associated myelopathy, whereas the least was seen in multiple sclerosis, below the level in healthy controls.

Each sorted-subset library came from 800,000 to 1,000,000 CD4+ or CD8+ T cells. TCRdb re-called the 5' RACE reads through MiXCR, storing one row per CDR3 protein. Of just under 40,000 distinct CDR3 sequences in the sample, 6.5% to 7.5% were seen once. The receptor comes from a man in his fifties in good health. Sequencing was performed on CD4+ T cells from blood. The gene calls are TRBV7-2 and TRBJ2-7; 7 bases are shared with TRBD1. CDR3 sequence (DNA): TGTGCCAGCAGCCTACAGGGGACGTACGAGCAGTACTTC. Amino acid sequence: CASSLQGTYEQYF. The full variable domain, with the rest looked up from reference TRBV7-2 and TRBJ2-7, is GAGVSQSPSNKVTEKGKDVELRCDPISGHTALYWYRQSLGQGLEFLIYFQGNSAPDKSGLPSDRFSAERTGGSVSTLTIQRTQQEDSAVYLCASSLQGTYEQYFGPGTRLTVT.